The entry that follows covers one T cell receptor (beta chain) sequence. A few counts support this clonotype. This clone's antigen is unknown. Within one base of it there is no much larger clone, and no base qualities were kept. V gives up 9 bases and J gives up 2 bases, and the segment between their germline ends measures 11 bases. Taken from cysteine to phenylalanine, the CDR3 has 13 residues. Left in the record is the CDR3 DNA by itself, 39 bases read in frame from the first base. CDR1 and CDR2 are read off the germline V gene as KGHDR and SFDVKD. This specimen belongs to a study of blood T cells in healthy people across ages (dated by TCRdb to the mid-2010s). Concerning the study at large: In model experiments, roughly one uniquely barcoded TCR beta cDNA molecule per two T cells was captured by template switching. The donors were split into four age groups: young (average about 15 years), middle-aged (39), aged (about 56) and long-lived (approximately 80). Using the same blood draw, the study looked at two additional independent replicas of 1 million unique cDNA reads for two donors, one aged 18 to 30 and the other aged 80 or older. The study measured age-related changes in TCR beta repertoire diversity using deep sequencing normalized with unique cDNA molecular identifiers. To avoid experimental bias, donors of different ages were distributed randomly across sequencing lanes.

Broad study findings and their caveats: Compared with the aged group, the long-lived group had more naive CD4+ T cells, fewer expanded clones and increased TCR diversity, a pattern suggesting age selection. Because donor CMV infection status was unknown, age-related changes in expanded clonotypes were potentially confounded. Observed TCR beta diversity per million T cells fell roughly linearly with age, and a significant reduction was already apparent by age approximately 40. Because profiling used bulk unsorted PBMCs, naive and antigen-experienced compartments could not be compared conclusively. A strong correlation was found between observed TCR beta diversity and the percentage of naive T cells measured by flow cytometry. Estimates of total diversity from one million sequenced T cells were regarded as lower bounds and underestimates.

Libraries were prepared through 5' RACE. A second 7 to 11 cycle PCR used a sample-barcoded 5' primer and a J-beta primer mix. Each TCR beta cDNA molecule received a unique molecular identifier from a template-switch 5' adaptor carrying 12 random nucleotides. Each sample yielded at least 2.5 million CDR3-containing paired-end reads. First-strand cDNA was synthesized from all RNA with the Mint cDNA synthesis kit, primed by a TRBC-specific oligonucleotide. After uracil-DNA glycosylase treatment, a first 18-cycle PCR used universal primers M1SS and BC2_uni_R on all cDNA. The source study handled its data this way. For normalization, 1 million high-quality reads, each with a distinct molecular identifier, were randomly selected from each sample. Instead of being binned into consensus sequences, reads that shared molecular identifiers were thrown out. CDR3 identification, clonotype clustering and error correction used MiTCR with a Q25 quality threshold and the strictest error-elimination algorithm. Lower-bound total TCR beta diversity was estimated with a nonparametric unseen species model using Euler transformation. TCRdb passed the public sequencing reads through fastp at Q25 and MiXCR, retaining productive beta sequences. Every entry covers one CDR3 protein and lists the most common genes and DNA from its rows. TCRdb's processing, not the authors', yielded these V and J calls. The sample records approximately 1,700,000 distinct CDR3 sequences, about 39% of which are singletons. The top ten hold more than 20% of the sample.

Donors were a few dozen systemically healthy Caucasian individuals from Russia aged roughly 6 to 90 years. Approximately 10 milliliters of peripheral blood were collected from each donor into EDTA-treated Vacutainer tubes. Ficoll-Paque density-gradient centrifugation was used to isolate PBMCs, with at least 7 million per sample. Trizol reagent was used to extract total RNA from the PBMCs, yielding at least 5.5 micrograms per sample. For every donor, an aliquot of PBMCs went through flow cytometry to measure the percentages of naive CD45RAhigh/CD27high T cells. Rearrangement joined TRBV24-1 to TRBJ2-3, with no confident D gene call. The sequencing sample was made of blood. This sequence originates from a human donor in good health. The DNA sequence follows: TGTGCCACCGAAGGGCCTAACACAGATACGCAGTATTTT. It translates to CATEGPNTDTQYF.